This entry describes one TCR beta chain. Antigen unknown. This sample stems from a study of T cell repertoires in cytomegalovirus infection. At the level of the study: Recently identified HLA-C-restricted CMV epitopes and well-studied HLA-B-restricted CMV epitopes were used by the study.

With 6 bases removed from V and 6 bases from J, the gap between germline ends came to 9 bases. The CDR3 is 12 residues long. Germline CDR1 reads MNHEY; CDR2 reads SVGAGI. TCRdb independently ran MiXCR on the reads; one entry per CDR3 protein. This table has roughly 700,000 distinct CDR3 sequences, around 30% appearing once. This sample comprised cultured PBMCs, obtained from culture after CMV antigen stimulation. The rearrangement links TRBV6-5 to TRBJ2-1; no clear D gene. This sequence originates from a human donor in good health (CMV status not recorded). Some clones in this sample may be carry-over from other donors' samples. The CDR3 loop is CASSRSRNEQFF. The CDR3 nucleotides read TGTGCCAGCAGCCGTAGCCGCAATGAGCAGTTCTTC.